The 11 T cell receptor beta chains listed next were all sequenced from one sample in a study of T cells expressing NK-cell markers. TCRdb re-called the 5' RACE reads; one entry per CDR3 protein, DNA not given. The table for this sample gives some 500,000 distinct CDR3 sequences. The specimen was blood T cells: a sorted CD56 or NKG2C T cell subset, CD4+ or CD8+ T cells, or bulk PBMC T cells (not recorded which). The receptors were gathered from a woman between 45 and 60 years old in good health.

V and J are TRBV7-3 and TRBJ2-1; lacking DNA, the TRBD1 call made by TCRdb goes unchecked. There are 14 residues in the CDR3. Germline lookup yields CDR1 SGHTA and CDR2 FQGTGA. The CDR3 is CASRSGTRTDEQFF. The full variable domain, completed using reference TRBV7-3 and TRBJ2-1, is GAGVSQTPSNKVTEKGKYVELRCDPISGHTALYWYRQSLGQGPEFLIYFQGTGAADDSGLPNDRFFAVRPEGSVSTLKIQRTERGDSAVYLCASRSGTRTDEQFFGPGTRLTVL.

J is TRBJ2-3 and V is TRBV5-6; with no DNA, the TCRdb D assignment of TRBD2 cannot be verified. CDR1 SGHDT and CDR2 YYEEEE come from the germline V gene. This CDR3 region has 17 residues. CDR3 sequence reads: CASSLLLAGASTDTQYF. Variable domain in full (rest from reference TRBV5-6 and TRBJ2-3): DAGVTQSPTHLIKTRGQQVTLRCSPKSGHDTVSWYQQALGQGPQFIFQYYEEEERQRGNFPDRFSGHQFPNYSSELNVNALLLGDSALYLCASSLLLAGASTDTQYFGPGTRLTVL.

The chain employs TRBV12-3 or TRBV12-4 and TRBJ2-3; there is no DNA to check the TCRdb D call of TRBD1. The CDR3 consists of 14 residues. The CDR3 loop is CASSPTGHTDTQYF.

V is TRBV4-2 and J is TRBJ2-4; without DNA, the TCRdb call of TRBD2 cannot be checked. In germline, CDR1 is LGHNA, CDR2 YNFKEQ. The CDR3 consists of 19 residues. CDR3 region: CASSHGRLAGGPRRNIQYF.

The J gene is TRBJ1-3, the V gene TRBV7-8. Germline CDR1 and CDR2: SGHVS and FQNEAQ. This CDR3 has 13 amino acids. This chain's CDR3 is CASSSQSSGTIYF.

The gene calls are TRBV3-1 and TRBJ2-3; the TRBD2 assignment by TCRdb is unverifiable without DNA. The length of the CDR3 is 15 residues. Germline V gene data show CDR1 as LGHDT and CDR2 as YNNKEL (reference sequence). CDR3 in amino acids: CASSPPNRARDTQYF.

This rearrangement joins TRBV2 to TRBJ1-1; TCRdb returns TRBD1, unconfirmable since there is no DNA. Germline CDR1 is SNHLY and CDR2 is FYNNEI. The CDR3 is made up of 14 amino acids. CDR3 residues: CASSGGMGNTEAFF.

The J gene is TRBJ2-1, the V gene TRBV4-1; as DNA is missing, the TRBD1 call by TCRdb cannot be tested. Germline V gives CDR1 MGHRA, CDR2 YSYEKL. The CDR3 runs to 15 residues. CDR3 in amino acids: CASSRGQNPDNEQFF.

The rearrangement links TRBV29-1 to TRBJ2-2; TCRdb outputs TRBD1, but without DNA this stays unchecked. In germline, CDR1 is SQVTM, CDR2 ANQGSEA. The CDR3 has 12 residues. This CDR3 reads CSVGTGLRELFF.

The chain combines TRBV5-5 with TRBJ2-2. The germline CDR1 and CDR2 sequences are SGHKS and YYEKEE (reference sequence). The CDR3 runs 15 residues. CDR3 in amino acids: CASSSPPFDTGELFF.

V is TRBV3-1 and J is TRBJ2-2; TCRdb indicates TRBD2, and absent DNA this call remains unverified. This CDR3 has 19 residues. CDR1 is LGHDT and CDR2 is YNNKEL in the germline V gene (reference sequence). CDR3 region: CASSTSGLAGGANTGELFF. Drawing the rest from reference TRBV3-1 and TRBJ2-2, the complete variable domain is DTAVSQTPKYLVTQMGNDKSIKCEQNLGHDTMYWYKQDSKKFLKIMFSYNNKELIINETVPNRFSPKSPDKAHLNLHINSLELGDSAVYFCASSTSGLAGGANTGELFFGEGSRLTVL.